This T cell receptor beta chain was captured by sequencing in a study of T cells in Graves' hyperthyroidism and ophthalmopathy. Across the whole study: Peripheral blood samples were taken at initial diagnosis, prior to any treatment.

V shed 8 bases and J shed 4 bases, with 17 bases lying between them. This CDR3 spans 14 amino acids. Germline CDR1 is SNHLY and CDR2 is FYNNEI. This clonotype was recorded at least ten times. The antigen is undetermined. Amplification of TCR beta CDR3 regions was performed using RNA transcripts as template. TCR CDR3 underwent first-round RT-PCR with the HTBI primer set. TCRdb used MiXCR to reprocess the multiplex PCR reads, holding one entry per CDR3 protein. The repertoire consists of 300,000 to 500,000 distinct CDR3 sequences, with under 15% occurring once and the leading ten covering about 31%. General observations from the study: Appearing also in blood were most of the thyroid clonotypes expanded above 0.001. The model predicted ophthalmopathy a median around 6.5 months before onset.

The sequenced sample consisted of blood. The origin of this receptor is a woman under 40 with Graves' hyperthyroidism. The chain links TRBV2 to TRBJ1-1; a weak D match, TRBD1 (5 bases). CDR3 protein: CASRTLIDATEAFF. In DNA, the CDR3 is TGTGCCAGCCGGACATTAATAGATGCCACTGAAGCTTTCTTT.